This TCR beta chain is drawn from a study of cytomegalovirus exposure and HLA in healthy donors (dated by TCRdb to the late 2010s). Broadly, across the study: In an earlier analysis of some 610 of the donors, under 300 Gb of sequence data and some 100 million unique TCR beta sequences from 150 million to 200 million T cells were reported. Approximately 310 gigabases of sequencing data and 75 million to 85 million unique TCR sequences made up an early release that covered 500 to 650 HLA-typed donors. The genetic ancestry cluster associated with self-reported Caucasian donors included 80% to 90% of the 398 genotyped donors. The study was designed to test whether signatures of past pathogen exposure could be identified by cataloging public T cell receptors. The study used immunosequencing to profile the T cell repertoires of several hundred subjects and linked those repertoires to cytomegalovirus serostatus. Along with the roughly 670-subject first cohort, a separate validation cohort of 120 different subjects was used. The study combined high-throughput TCR immunosequencing, statistical association of individual TCRs with disease status, and machine learning to predict cytomegalovirus infection status. To study patterns of TCR occurrence, a later analysis re-analyzed previously published TCR beta repertoires from several hundred donors and added high-resolution HLA genotyping. Rather than using new phenotypic data, the later analysis identified candidate immune exposures from TCR beta sequences and from how often those sequences occurred across donors. An earlier analysis of some 500 of the donors used high-throughput TCR beta sequencing to judge whether each TCR beta V gene segment behaved as functional or pseudogenic. Donor age, sex, ethnicity and CMV serostatus were collected together with the repertoire data. In a later genetic analysis, genome-wide SNP genotypes for about three fifths of the 666 donors were used, and that subset was treated as a discovery cohort. All discovery cohort repertoires had been generated on a single sequencing platform. Class I and class II HLA loci were covered by the typing at four-digit resolution. Typing coverage varied by locus: roughly 629-640 donors for A, B, C, DRB1 and DQB1; approximately 500 for DQA1; over 600 for DPA1; approximately 490 for DPB1. About five DR-DQ haplotypes were treated as single units for association and clustering because of strong linkage in the cohort. Among some 410 genotyped donors of the cohort, an average of approximately 240,000 unique TCR beta nucleotide sequences were sequenced per donor, roughly 18% of them non-productive.

The full study reports these points: Three of the identified cytomegalovirus-associated TCR beta chains were confirmed in vitro to be specific for cytomegalovirus antigens. According to a later genetic analysis, donors in an Asian-associated ancestry cluster had fewer N-insertions in productive TCRs than the approximately 670-donor mean. Compared with equally common non-associated chains, HLA-associated TCR beta chains in a later analysis were more clonally expanded and had lower generation probabilities. Most TCR sequences were observed very rarely across donors, whereas some public TCRs were present in many individuals. In a later genetic analysis, a missense DCLRE1C variant was associated with V-gene and J-gene trimming of TCR beta chains, and the association was replicated in an independent cohort. In a later analysis, the rate of TCR association differed among HLA loci, with DRB1 alleles having the most associated TCRs and HLA-C alleles having the fewest. Sequencing depth was assumed to be roughly uniform across donors in the presence/absence analyses, though that assumption may not hold. A cluster of highly shared sequence variants was judged likely to represent a technical artifact of the sequencing pipeline. A further reported finding was that TCR beta sequences accurately predicted the HLA-A and HLA-B alleles for most subjects in the first cohort. Some IMGT-functional V segments, including TRBV6-2 and TRBV6-3, could not be told apart with the 87-base-pair reads, so those segments were excluded. Correlated functional status among segregating V segments might reflect linkage disequilibrium, but an unknown experimental factor could not be ruled out. Broadly in line with IMGT annotations, most TCR beta V segments showed up in productive rearrangements about 87% or about 30% of the time in an earlier analysis of several hundred of the donors. A later analysis found that most CMV-associated TCR beta chains appeared HLA-restricted, with HLA associations seemingly driven largely by CMV exposure. The study listed 164 TCR beta chains as associated with cytomegalovirus. Cytomegalovirus status was reported to be diagnosed by the classifier with high specificity and sensitivity in both the original and validation cohorts. HLA typing was unavailable for some donors at each locus, so association tests used only the typed subset. It was suggested by the authors that the approach could potentially be generalized to other disease states and immunological phenotypes. Specific HLA alleles were associated with 15,000 to 20,000 TCR beta sequences at a false discovery rate of 0.05 in a later analysis. In a later analysis, several top co-occurrence clusters were reported to appear linked to parvovirus B19, influenza, CMV and Epstein-Barr virus. When HLA alleles, especially DR and DQ, strongly co-occurred, attributing TCR associations to individual alleles was difficult. For the cohort, immune exposure information was limited to CMV serostatus. Because counts were too low, 15 to 20 rarely observed V segments, including chromosome 9 orphons, were left out of the earlier analysis of approximately 580 of the donors. Only TCR beta chains were sequenced in this cohort, and the absence of alpha or paired-chain data limited detectable features.

Per the germline V gene (reference sequence), GTSNPN is the CDR1 and SVGIG is the CDR2. The germline ends are 11 bases apart after V is trimmed by 4 bases and J by 8 bases. The CDR3 numbers 12 residues from cysteine through phenylalanine. Only the CDR3 DNA stays, 36 bases, in frame from base 1. A remark on this clone: The target of this receptor is not known. No clone much larger than this one lies a single base away; base qualities are absent.

The library came from the immunoSEQ multiplex PCR assay. A mixture of 60 forward primers for TCR Vbeta segments and 13 reverse primers for TCR Jbeta segments was used in the multiplex PCR. The CDR3 region of rearranged TCR beta genes was amplified from genomic DNA by a multiplex PCR assay. The Illumina HiSeq System was used to sequence the amplified TCR beta libraries as 87-base-pair reads. The paper's processing steps were these. A later analysis tallied 75 million to 95 million unique TCR beta chains across the 666 repertoires, and 10 million to 11 million of those chains were shared by two or more donors. Raw reads were error-corrected and collapsed into unique sequences by a nearest-neighbor algorithm in which closely related sequences were merged to remove PCR and sequencing errors. V, D and J gene segments were assigned by aligning CDR3 sequences to IMGT reference sequences. For a sequence to be retained, a match of at least six nucleotides to both a V gene segment and a J gene segment was required. Rearrangements were classified as productive when the CDR3 lacked stop codons and remained in frame with V and J, and all other rearrangements were classified as non-productive. Following IMGT convention, CDR3 was defined as the stretch from the second conserved V-encoded cysteine up to the conserved J-encoded phenylalanine. In an earlier analysis of approximately 500 of the donors, sequences lacking an unambiguous match to a single V gene segment were excluded. In an earlier analysis of approximately 590 of the donors, a V segment was called functional when productive rearrangements were above 56.7%, and segregating when the standard deviation between donors exceeded 5%. A statistical classification framework was developed to diagnose cytomegalovirus status using the catalog of TCR beta chain sequences. In a later analysis, TCR nucleotide sequences were compared against IMGT/GENE-DB human TR gene sequences so that V and J genes could be assigned. A later analysis assigned CDR3 sequences and most-parsimonious VDJ recombination scenarios with the TCRdist pipeline. In a later analysis, each TCR beta chain was defined by its CDR3 amino acid sequence together with its V-gene family, and reads lacking a unique V-gene family were excluded. To address suspected cross-contamination and a sequencing artifact, a later analysis removed a few hundred highly shared, low-generation-probability nucleotide sequences. In a later analysis, a clonal expansion index for each public chain was calculated from normalized within-repertoire ranks of inferred template counts. A later analysis computed generation probabilities with a VDJ recombination model fitted to out-of-frame rearrangements, and checked the results against IGoR. A later analysis scored TCR-TCR, TCR-HLA and TCR-CMV co-occurrence with hypergeometric tests, applying a repertoire-size bias correction to TCR pairs. To estimate false discovery rates, a later analysis permuted the HLA or CMV assignments 20 times. In a later analysis, co-occurring TCRs were grouped with DBSCAN, and TCRdist sequence similarity was added when clustering was performed within HLA-allele-positive subsets. For co-occurrence clustering, repertoires with fewer than 30,000 or more than 120,000 public chains were excluded, along with about five repertoires with anomalous nucleotide sharing. TCRdb provides this immuneACCESS table in a form limited to in-frame rearrangements. Some clones are lacking; in checked studies, under half of them reflect an unresolved V gene, and why the rest are absent is not known. V and J calls plus clone size are reproduced from that table; the DNA served to infer D and trimming. The table for this sample lists approximately 190,000 clones; 80% to 85% of them were counted only once. The top ten clones comprise 6.3% of the sample.

In total, 630 or so healthy bone marrow donors made up the cohort. At the time of sampling, all cohort members were nominally healthy, though unrecorded immune exposures were likely present. The donor was CMV seropositive and belonged to the group of a few hundred seropositive cohort members. A peripheral blood sample was provided by each donor, and peripheral blood mononuclear cells were used for TCR beta sequencing. Genomic DNA extraction from the blood cell samples was performed with the Qiagen DNeasy Blood Extraction Kit. This clonotype was sampled from a middle-aged man in good health and CMV-seropositive. The chain is made from TRBV30 and TRBJ1-4, with TRBD1 as a weak D call on 5 bases. The sequenced material came from PBMCs. This receptor carries the CDR3 CAWNSGSEKLFF. The sequenced DNA is TGTGCCTGGAACTCAGGGTCCGAAAAACTGTTTTTT.